This entry is about one T cell receptor beta chain. The entry originates in a study of Ad26.COV2.S vaccination and SARS-CoV-2 variants. Looking at the study overall: Vaccine-arm donor from the placebo-controlled COV1001 Ad26.COV2.S trial.

Some clones are missing from TCRdb's copy, which holds only in-frame ones; the method was immunoSEQ multiplex PCR. The table records some 300,000 clones, about 82% of them present only once. Treatment given: 15 to 20 received Ad26.COV2.S at low or high dose, single or two shots; a few received placebo; per-sample allocation not given. Vaccine and placebo recipients were sampled on day 63 after the first injection. This person who donated was an adult of 18-55 years in Boston. Germline V gene lookup returns CDR1 LGHDT and CDR2 YNNKEL (reference sequence). V shed 2 bases and J shed 4 bases, with 2 bases lying between them. The CDR3 has 12 amino acids.

The TCR originated in a person between 18 and 65 years old who received the Ad26.COV2.S COVID-19 vaccine or a placebo. The chain recombines TRBV3-1 (or the pseudogene TRBV3-2) with TRBJ2-2; D remains ambiguous. Sequenced material: peripheral blood, taken in a trial of Ad26.COV2.S vaccine versus placebo. The CDR3, as DNA: TGTGCCAGCAGCCAACTCACCGGGGAGCTGTTTTTT. The encoded protein is CASSQLTGELFF.